This T cell receptor (beta chain) was recorded in a study of long-term antiretroviral therapy in people with HIV. Comment on this clone: The antigen is unknown.

V shed 3 bases, J shed 2 bases, and the junction held 5 bases outside the gene matches. The germline CDR1 and CDR2 sequences are MGHRA and YSYEKL. The CDR3 has 16 amino acids. immunoSEQ v3.0 was run at survey level. The assay was immunoSEQ multiplex PCR, and TCRdb's table has in-frame clones only and misses some. The repertoire holds more than 35,000 clones, with about 95% as singletons. Whole-study findings and limits: Absence of data on ART adherence, viral resistance or therapy changes was noted. Despite increasing after ART, diversity remained lower than that of transplant donor controls.

No donor had fewer than one pre-ART PBMC sample or fewer than two post-ART PBMC samples. Each HIV-infected participant was given treatment in the United States. This receptor was obtained from a woman between 50 and 59 years old with HIV. The sequenced sample was unsorted PBMCs, obtained 3.7 years after starting antiretroviral therapy. The J gene is TRBJ2-5, the V gene TRBV4-1; 11 positions match TRBD2. CDR3 region: CASSHVLAGEQETQYF. Here the CDR3 DNA reads TGCGCCAGCAGCCACGTACTAGCGGGGGAGCAAGAGACCCAGTACTTC.